Listed here are 14 T cell receptor beta chains from one sample, sequenced in a study of blood T cell repertoires in COVID-19. TCRdb's table, derived via immunoSEQ multiplex PCR, lists solely in-frame clones and lacks some. In the table there are some 100,000 clones, approximately 86% of which are singletons. Sequenced material: peripheral blood. The receptors stem from a woman aged 55-69 years with acute or convalescent COVID-19.

This chain links TRBV3-1 (or the pseudogene TRBV3-2) with TRBJ2-1; D may be TRBD2 (5 bases). Germline V lookup: CDR1 LGHDT, CDR2 YNNKEL (reference sequence). Trimming shortened V by 0 bases and J by 2 bases, and 8 bases separated the two germline ends. The CDR3 extends over 15 amino acids. CDR3 coding DNA: TGTGCCAGCAGCCAAGAACTCGGGACCTACAATGAGCAGTTCTTC. It codes for CASSQELGTYNEQFF.

The chain's CDR3 is CASSQELQGLTQYF. The CDR3 bases are TGTGCCAGCAGCCAAGAACTTCAGGGTCTTACGCAGTATTTT. The rearrangement joins TRBV3-1 (or the pseudogene TRBV3-2) to TRBJ2-3; TRBD1 is a possible D gene (5 bases). Germline V gene data show CDR1 as LGHDT and CDR2 as YNNKEL (reference sequence). The CDR3 runs to 14 residues. The V end was cut by 0 bases, the J end by 8 bases, with 12 bases between.

This sequence joins TRBV5-1 and TRBJ1-6; TRBD1 aligns across 8 bases. The germline gives CDR1 SGHRS, CDR2 YFSETQ. This CDR3 has 14 residues. Germline trimming cut 2 bases from V and 10 bases from J; bases unmatched to any gene: 5. The CDR3 reads CASSFETGVSPLHF. The CDR3 nucleotides are TGCGCCAGCAGCTTCGAGACAGGGGTATCACCCCTCCACTTT.

Only one count was recorded for this clone. The gene calls are TRBV6-1 and TRBJ2-7, with TRBD2 as a possible D gene (6 bases). CDR3 size: 13 residues. Germline V lookup: CDR1 MNHNS, CDR2 SASEGT. Trimming took 1 base from V and 4 from J, leaving 8 bases between them. This CDR3 reads CASSEVGLYEQYV. The CDR3 DNA follows: TGTGCCAGCAGTGAAGTCGGACTATACGAGCAGTACGTC.

The V gene is TRBV28, the J gene TRBJ1-2; D gene uncertain. V was shortened by 6 bases and J by 5 bases, with 13 bases between the two germline ends. The CDR3 has 13 amino acids. In germline, CDR1 is MDHEN, CDR2 SYDVKM. The CDR3 DNA reads TGTGCCAGCAGCAATGCGGGTGCGTATGGCTACACCTTC. Translating it yields CASSNAGAYGYTF.

This chain uses TRBV28 with TRBJ1-1; D is possibly TRBD1 (5 bases). The V and J ends lost 4 bases and 1 base respectively, with 10 bases between them. Germline V gives CDR1 MDHEN, CDR2 SYDVKM. This CDR3 region has 14 residues. The DNA of the CDR3 is TGTGCCAGCAGTTCAGGCCAGGGGAACACTGAAGCTTTCTTT. The encoded protein is CASSSGQGNTEAFF.

This clone came up once. The gene calls are TRBV18 and TRBJ1-3; D is uncertain. Germline lookup yields CDR1 KGHSH and CDR2 LQKENI. CDR3 length: 16 amino acids. Trimming pared 0 bases from V and 0 bases from J, leaving 9 bases between. The CDR3 bases are TGTGCCAGCTCACCACCGGCAGTAAGCTCTGGAAACACCATATATTTT. Amino acids: CASSPPAVSSGNTIYF.

The genes are TRBV7-9 and TRBJ2-1; 11 bases map to TRBD2. Germline CDR1 and CDR2: SEHNR and FQNEAQ (reference sequence). The ends lost 5 bases at V and 5 bases at J; junction bases unmatched: 5. The CDR3 sequence is 15 residues long. The chain's CDR3 is CASSQGLAADNEQFF. Written as DNA, the CDR3 is TGTGCCAGCAGCCAGGGACTAGCGGCGGACAATGAGCAGTTCTTC.

The chain joins TRBV14 to TRBJ1-1; the match to TRBD1 covers 8 bases. J was trimmed by 1 base and V by 4 bases; bases with no gene match: 5. CDR3 length: 15 amino acids. Germline loops: CDR1 SGHDN, CDR2 FVKESK. The CDR3 sequence: CASSLRQGTNTEAFF. The CDR3 nucleotides are TGTGCCAGCAGCCTCAGACAGGGGACGAACACTGAAGCTTTCTTT.

The rearrangement joins TRBV18 to TRBJ1-5; TRBD1 agrees at 10 bases. Unmatched junction bases numbered 6, after V lost 0 bases and J lost 7 bases. The CDR3 loop spans 16 amino acids. CDR1 and CDR2 (germline): KGHSH, LQKENI. CDR3 coding DNA: TGTGCCAGCTCACCACCGGGACAGGGGAACAGACAGCCCCAGCATTTT. Translation gives CASSPPGQGNRQPQHF.

The V and J genes are TRBV6-5 and TRBJ1-2; D is unresolved. CDR3 length equals 15 residues. From germline, CDR1 is MNHEY and CDR2 SVGAGI. Trimming cost V 8 bases and J 8 bases, with 24 bases left between them. CDR3 DNA sequence: TGTGCCAGCGGGCACGAAAGGGAGATACCTCGAGGCTACACCTTC. It specifies CASGHEREIPRGYTF.

The gene calls are TRBV7-2 and TRBJ2-1; 7 nucleotides align to TRBD2. Germline trimming cut 3 bases from V and 7 bases from J; bases unmatched to any gene: 9. The CDR3 extends over 15 amino acids. The V gene's germline CDR1 is SGHTA and CDR2 FQGNSA. The CDR3 bases are TGTGCCAGCAGCTTGGGTGGGAGGGCCATAAATGAGCAGTTCTTC. It codes for CASSLGGRAINEQFF.

This chain's CDR3 is CASSLATGYGYTF. Here the CDR3 DNA reads TGCGCCAGCAGCTTGGCTACAGGGTACGGCTACACCTTC. This sequence joins TRBV5-1 and TRBJ1-2; the D gene is possibly TRBD1 (6 bases). Trimming pared 0 bases from V and 8 bases from J, leaving 11 bases between. Looked up from germline, CDR1 is SGHRS and CDR2 is YFSETQ. This CDR3 is built from 13 residues.

This clone was counted once. This chain uses TRBV28 with TRBJ1-4, with a possible D match to TRBD1 (5 bases). The V end lost 2 bases, the J end lost 12 bases, and 13 bases lay between the germline ends. The CDR3 is 13 amino acids. CDR1 and CDR2 from the germline V gene are MDHEN and SYDVKM. Here the CDR3 reads CASSLGPDRELFF. CDR3 DNA sequence: TGTGCCAGCAGTTTAGGCCCTGACAGAGAACTGTTTTTT.